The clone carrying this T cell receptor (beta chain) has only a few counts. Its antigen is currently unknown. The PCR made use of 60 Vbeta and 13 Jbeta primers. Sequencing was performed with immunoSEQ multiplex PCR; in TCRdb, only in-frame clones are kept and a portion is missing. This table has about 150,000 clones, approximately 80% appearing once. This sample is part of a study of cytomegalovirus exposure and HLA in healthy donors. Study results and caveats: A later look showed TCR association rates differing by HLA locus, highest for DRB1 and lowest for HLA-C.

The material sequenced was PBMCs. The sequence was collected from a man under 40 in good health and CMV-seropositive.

The CDR3 DNA reads TGTGCCAGCAGTGAAGCAGGGCGGTATCAGCCCCAGCATTTT. This codes for CASSEAGRYQPQHF. The V gene is TRBV25-1, the J gene TRBJ1-5; a weak D match, TRBD1 (5 bases). The germline V gene encodes CDR1 MGHDK and CDR2 SYGVNS. CDR3 size: 14 residues. Trimming pared 2 bases from V and 5 bases from J, leaving 10 bases between.